Presented here are 32 T cell receptor beta chains from one specimen sequenced in a study of T cells in Graves' hyperthyroidism and ophthalmopathy. Amplification of TCR beta CDR3 regions used RNA as the template. The HTBI set primed first-round TCR CDR3 RT-PCR. TCRdb fed the multiplex PCR reads into MiXCR, producing one record per CDR3 protein. The data hold hundreds of thousands of distinct CDR3 sequences, with less than 30% observed a single time. Material: blood. These receptor sequences come from a man aged 35 to 55 with Graves' hyperthyroidism that later progressed to Graves' ophthalmopathy.

This clonotype was seen many times. This rearrangement joins TRBV13 to TRBJ2-4, with TRBD1 identical over 7 bases. Germline lookup yields CDR1 PRHDT and CDR2 FYEKMQ (reference sequence). The V segment lost 4 bases and the J segment 3 bases; nucleotides outside the gene matches: 12. This CDR3 contains 17 residues. CDR3 in DNA: TGTGCCAGCAGCTCAAACAGGGGCGCAATGATCAAAAACATTCAGTACTTC. Protein product: CASSSNRGAMIKNIQYF.

In its sample, this clonotype was seen many times. This chain connects TRBV5-1 to TRBJ2-5; D ambiguous. The V end was cut by 0 bases, the J end by 1 base, with 7 bases between. The CDR3 extends over 14 amino acids. Looked up from germline, CDR1 is SGHRS and CDR2 is YFSETQ. The CDR3, as DNA: TGCGCCAGCAGCTTGGCGGAGACCCAAGAGACCCAGTACTTC. Its translation is CASSLAETQETQYF. Drawing the rest from reference TRBV5-1 and TRBJ2-5, the complete variable domain is KAGVTQTPRYLIKTRGQQVTLSCSPISGHRSVSWYQQTPGQGLQFLFEYFSETQRNKGNFPGRFSGRQFSNSRSEMNVSTLELGDSALYLCASSLAETQETQYFGPGTRLLVL.

This clonotype showed up many times. Because it lacks the conserved phenylalanine or tryptophan at the end, this CDR3 is likely a read error. This chain connects TRBV6-1 to TRBJ1-1; D not resolved. The CDR3 runs to 15 residues. V lost 7 bases to trimming and J lost 1 base, with 16 bases between them. Per the germline V gene, CDR1 is MNHNS and CDR2 is SASEGT. The CDR3: CASNGLGLRNTEAFS. CDR3 bases: TGTGCCAGCAATGGACTCGGCCTGCGGAACACTGAAGCTTTCTCT.

This clonotype was seen ten or more times. V gene TRBV12-3 or TRBV12-4 combines with J gene TRBJ1-6; maybe TRBD1 (5 bases). V was cut by 6 bases and J by 4 bases, with 10 bases left in between. The CDR3 spans 14 residues. The CDR3 bases are TGTGCCAGCAGGTGGGGGACGTATAATTCACCCCTCCACTTT. Translating it yields CASRWGTYNSPLHF.

This clonotype was counted many times. The genes are TRBV2 and TRBJ2-2, with 8 positions matching TRBD2. This CDR3 is 15 amino acids long. With V trimmed by 6 bases and J by 3 bases, 6 bases remained unmatched. The germline gives CDR1 SNHLY, CDR2 FYNNEI. This CDR3 reads CASSESGSDTGELFF. In nucleotides, the CDR3 is TGTGCCAGCAGCGAAAGCGGGAGCGACACCGGGGAGCTGTTTTTT.

This clonotype was seen a few times. V is TRBV20-1 and J is TRBJ2-7, with 14 bases identical to TRBD2. From germline, CDR1 is DFQATT and CDR2 SNEGSKA (reference sequence). Trimming at V came to 5 bases and at J to 3 bases, leaving 3 bases not matched to a gene. CDR3 length: 14 residues. The DNA for the CDR3 is TGCAGTGCTCTAGGACTAGCGGGAGGCTACGAGCAGTACTTC. Its translation: CSALGLAGGYEQYF.

This clonotype showed up many times. V usage is TRBV7-3 and J usage is TRBJ2-2; 7 nucleotides match TRBD2. The CDR3 has 15 residues. Germline V gene data show CDR1 as SGHTA and CDR2 as FQGTGA. Trimming at V came to 5 bases and at J to 1 base, leaving 4 bases not matched to a gene. The chain's CDR3 is CASSVLAMNTGELFF. The DNA for the CDR3 is TGTGCCAGCAGCGTACTAGCGATGAACACCGGGGAGCTGTTTTTT.

The chain couples TRBV14 to TRBJ2-5; possibly TRBD2 for D (5 bases). Germline CDR1 SGHDN, CDR2 FVKESK. Trimming took 2 bases from V and 1 from J, leaving 8 bases between them. The CDR3 runs to 14 residues. The CDR3 DNA sequence: TGTGCCAGCAGCCAAATTAGCGTCCAAGAGACCCAGTACTTC. Translating gives CASSQISVQETQYF.

This clonotype was picked up many times. The rearrangement joins TRBV6-1 to TRBJ1-2; 7 bases fit TRBD1. Trimming removed 4 bases from V and 5 bases from J; junction bases left unmatched: 13. The CDR3 loop spans 16 amino acids. Germline CDR1 is MNHNS and CDR2 is SASEGT. CDR3 in DNA: TGTGCCAGCAGTGCCCTGACAGGGAGGAGGGCTTATGGCTACACCTTC. Translation: CASSALTGRRAYGYTF.

This chain uses TRBV10-3 with TRBJ1-1, with 7 nucleotides matching TRBD1. V lost 5 bases to trimming and J lost 2 bases; unmatched junction nucleotides: 5. The CDR3 is 14 residues long. The germline V gene encodes CDR1 ENHRY and CDR2 SYGVKD. DNA for the CDR3: TGTGCCATCAGTCGAGGACAGGCTAACACTGAAGCTTTCTTT. It encodes CAISRGQANTEAFF.

This clonotype was seen more than once but under ten times. This chain connects TRBV4-1 to TRBJ1-1; D remains ambiguous. Germline values: CDR1 MGHRA, CDR2 YSYEKL. The CDR3 totals 12 residues. Deletions cut 3 bases from V and 0 bases from J, with 2 bases between. DNA for the CDR3: TGCGCCAGCAGCCACCTGAACACTGAAGCTTTCTTT. This encodes CASSHLNTEAFF.

This clonotype was detected many times. The chain has TRBV7-2 and TRBJ1-5, with D possibly matching TRBD1 (6 bases). Germline V gives CDR1 SGHTA, CDR2 FQGNSA. Trimming pared 7 bases from V and 6 bases from J, leaving 13 bases between. The CDR3 runs to 13 residues. DNA of the CDR3: TGTGCCAGCACTGTACAGGGCCGTCAGCCCCAGCATTTT. Its translation: CASTVQGRQPQHF. The variable domain in full, with the rest retrieved from reference TRBV7-2 and TRBJ1-5, is GAGVSQSPSNKVTEKGKDVELRCDPISGHTALYWYRQSLGQGLEFLIYFQGNSAPDKSGLPSDRFSAERTGGSVSTLTIQRTQQEDSAVYLCASTVQGRQPQHFGDGTRLSIL.

The chain employs TRBV5-1 and TRBJ2-7; TRBD2 matches at 9 bases. The ends lost 3 bases at V and 9 bases at J; junction bases unmatched: 10. Germline V gene sequence: CDR1 SGHRS, CDR2 YFSETQ. This CDR3 spans 14 amino acids. The CDR3 DNA follows: TGCGCCAGCAGCTCTAGCGGGGCCGAAGGTGTGCAGTACTTC. This sequence encodes CASSSSGAEGVQYF.

This clonotype was counted ten times or more. V usage is TRBV24-1 and J usage is TRBJ2-5, with D possibly being TRBD2 (5 bases). The CDR3 sequence is 15 residues long. The germline V gene has CDR1 KGHDR and CDR2 SFDVKD. Trimming stripped 4 bases from V and 1 base from J, with 12 bases between. The CDR3 coding sequence is TGTGCCACCAGTGACTTGGGAGTGGGCCAAGAGACCCAGTACTTC. Its protein product is CATSDLGVGQETQYF.

The rearrangement uses TRBV19 and TRBJ2-7, with 13 bases lining up with TRBD2. V lost 5 bases, J lost 4 bases, and 2 bases stayed unmatched. Germline assignment: CDR1 LNHDA and CDR2 SQIVND (reference sequence). The CDR3 spans 14 residues. DNA for the CDR3: TGTGCCAGTAGTCGGGGACTAGCGGGATACGAGCAGTACTTC. Its translation: CASSRGLAGYEQYF.

This clonotype was seen at least ten times. DNA for the CDR3: TGTGCCAGCAGTTTATCGTCTTTGATCACCTACGAGCAGTACTTC. Translation gives CASSLSSLITYEQYF. This rearrangement joins TRBV28 to TRBJ2-7; D remains unclear. The V end lost 1 base, the J end lost 2 bases, and 12 bases lay between the germline ends. The CDR3 runs to 15 residues. Germline V CDR1 and CDR2: MDHEN, SYDVKM.

This clonotype was observed many times. The chain joins TRBV19 to TRBJ2-7; possible D gene TRBD1, 5 bases. Germline loops: CDR1 LNHDA, CDR2 SQIVND (reference sequence). V dropped 4 bases and J dropped 6 bases, with 13 bases sitting between them. The CDR3 has 13 residues. The CDR3 region has the DNA TGTGCCAGTAGTAAATTCCAGGGTAGCGAGCAGTACTTC. This encodes CASSKFQGSEQYF.

This clonotype was picked up many times. This chain connects TRBV20-1 to TRBJ2-7, with TRBD2 matching over 15 bases. This CDR3 is 14 amino acids long. The V gene's germline CDR1 is DFQATT and CDR2 SNEGSKA (reference sequence). The trim removed 6 bases at V and 6 bases at J, leaving 6 bases unmatched. DNA of the CDR3: TGCAGTGCGGCCCCGGGACTAGCGGGAGGCGAGCAGTACTTC. Protein sequence: CSAAPGLAGGEQYF.

The chain joins TRBV12-3 or TRBV12-4 to TRBJ1-1; no reliable D call. The CDR3 length is 14 residues. V shed 4 bases and J shed 4 bases, with 13 bases lying between them. CDR3 nucleotides: TGTGCCAGCAGTTCGGGCCCCTTTGGCACTGAAGCTTTCTTT. Protein product: CASSSGPFGTEAFF.

The chain couples TRBV13 to TRBJ1-5; D may be TRBD1 (5 bases). This CDR3 comprises 14 residues. V was shortened by 6 bases and J by 7 bases, with 16 bases between the two germline ends. Germline assignment: CDR1 PRHDT and CDR2 FYEKMQ (reference sequence). CDR3 residues: CASSFPGADQPQHF. Here the CDR3 DNA reads TGTGCCAGCAGTTTCCCTGGGGCCGACCAGCCCCAGCATTTT.

This clonotype was observed at least ten times. This chain links TRBV10-1 with TRBJ2-3, with unresolved D. This CDR3 region has 13 residues. V shed 0 bases and J shed 3 bases, with 4 bases lying between them. From germline, CDR1 is WNHNN and CDR2 SYGVQD (reference sequence). CDR3 nucleotides: TGCGCCAGCAGTGAGTCAGATACAGATACGCAGTATTTT. This translates into CASSESDTDTQYF.

The table lists this clonotype with many counts. This chain joins TRBV11-2 and TRBJ2-7; the match to TRBD2 covers 9 bases. CDR3 length equals 13 residues. With V trimmed by 1 base and J by 6 bases, 1 base remained unmatched. Germline values: CDR1 SGHAT, CDR2 FQNNGV. The CDR3 nucleotides read TGTGCCAGCAGCTTAGGGACTAGCGCCGAGCAGTACTTC. It yields the protein CASSLGTSAEQYF.

The table lists this clonotype with many counts. The chain has TRBV9 and TRBJ2-2, with D unclear. Per germline, CDR1 SGDLS and CDR2 YYNGEE. CDR3 length equals 14 residues. The V end lost 8 bases, the J end lost 0 bases, and 11 bases lay between the germline ends. The CDR3, as DNA: TGTGCCAGTGGGCGGCAAACGAACACCGGGGAGCTGTTTTTT. It yields the protein CASGRQTNTGELFF.

The table lists this clonotype with many counts. The chain has TRBV6-1 and TRBJ1-5; TRBD1 matches at 7 bases. The length of the CDR3 is 15 residues. After removal of 6 bases from V and 3 bases from J, the junction contained 8 bases not matched to a gene. The germline gives CDR1 MNHNS, CDR2 SASEGT. This CDR3 is CASRMTGWDNQPQHF. CDR3 nucleotide sequence: TGTGCCAGCAGAATGACAGGGTGGGACAATCAGCCCCAGCATTTT.

There are many counts of this clonotype. V usage is TRBV19 and J usage is TRBJ1-4; D is undetermined. The CDR3 contains 18 residues. V gave up 5 bases and J gave up 3 bases, with 22 bases separating them. CDR1 and CDR2 (germline): LNHDA, SQIVND (reference sequence). For the CDR3, the DNA is TGTGCCAGTAGTGAGGAACTAATCCGGTCTCCCGCTAATGAAAAACTGTTTTTT. This encodes CASSEELIRSPANEKLFF.

The chain employs TRBV2 and TRBJ1-2; D not resolved. From germline, CDR1 is SNHLY and CDR2 FYNNEI. Deletions cut 5 bases from V and 0 bases from J, with 13 bases between. The CDR3 is 15 residues long. CDR3 protein: CASSYSREANYGYTF. As DNA, the CDR3 is TGTGCCAGCAGTTACTCTCGGGAAGCTAACTATGGCTACACCTTC.

This clonotype was counted at least ten times. The chain carries TRBV15 and TRBJ2-2; D gene unclear. From germline, CDR1 is LNHNV and CDR2 YYDKDF (reference sequence). V lost 1 base to trimming and J lost 1 base, with 10 bases between them. The length of the CDR3 is 16 residues. CDR3 sequence (DNA): TGTGCCACCAGCAGAGGACCGCCTCGGAACACCGGGGAGCTGTTTTTT. It encodes CATSRGPPRNTGELFF.

The rearrangement joins TRBV6-2 or TRBV6-3 to TRBJ2-5; D call uncertain. This CDR3 has 14 residues. Germline V gene data show CDR1 as MNHEY and CDR2 as SVGEGT. V lost 0 bases, J lost 5 bases, and 10 bases lay in between. The CDR3 loop reads CASSYSPGRETQYF. DNA of the CDR3: TGTGCCAGCAGTTACTCGCCGGGTAGGGAGACCCAGTACTTC.

This chain joins TRBV20-1 and TRBJ2-7; 8 nucleotides align to TRBD1. This CDR3 is built from 13 residues. Trimming cost V 5 bases and J 0 bases; bases outside gene matches: 3. Germline CDR1 DFQATT, CDR2 SNEGSKA (reference sequence). The CDR3 DNA is TGCAGTGCTCAGGACAGGGCCTCCTACGAGCAGTACTTC. Amino acids: CSAQDRASYEQYF.

A few counts support this clonotype. The chain carries TRBV6-5 and TRBJ1-2, with D possibly being TRBD1 (6 bases). The CDR3 is made up of 14 amino acids. The V gene lost 2 bases and the J gene lost 4 bases, with 11 bases spanning the gap. Germline V CDR1 and CDR2: MNHEY, SVGAGI. In DNA form, the CDR3 reads TGTGCCAGCAGTTACCCAGGGGCTGGCTATGGCTACACCTTC. It specifies CASSYPGAGYGYTF.

Many counts were recorded for this clonotype. This chain uses TRBV9 with TRBJ2-7; D might be TRBD1 (6 bases). Germline-derived CDR1 and CDR2 are SGDLS and YYNGEE. V dropped 3 bases and J dropped 4 bases, with 17 bases sitting between them. CDR3 size: 15 residues. The CDR3 sequence: CASSGPPGALYEQYF. CDR3 in DNA: TGTGCCAGCAGCGGTCCTCCAGGGGCATTATACGAGCAGTACTTC.

This clonotype was observed at least ten times. The V and J genes are TRBV6-2 or TRBV6-3 and TRBJ2-6, with D perhaps TRBD2 (5 bases). The length of the CDR3 is 20 residues. CDR1 and CDR2 from the germline V gene are MNHEY and SVGEGT. Trimming took off 0 bases at V and 1 base at J, with 19 bases between the two ends. The CDR3 nucleotides read TGTGCCAGCAGTTACTCTGGAGGCAGGTATCCCTTTTCTGGGGCCAACGTCCTGACTTTC. Translated, it gives CASSYSGGRYPFSGANVLTF.